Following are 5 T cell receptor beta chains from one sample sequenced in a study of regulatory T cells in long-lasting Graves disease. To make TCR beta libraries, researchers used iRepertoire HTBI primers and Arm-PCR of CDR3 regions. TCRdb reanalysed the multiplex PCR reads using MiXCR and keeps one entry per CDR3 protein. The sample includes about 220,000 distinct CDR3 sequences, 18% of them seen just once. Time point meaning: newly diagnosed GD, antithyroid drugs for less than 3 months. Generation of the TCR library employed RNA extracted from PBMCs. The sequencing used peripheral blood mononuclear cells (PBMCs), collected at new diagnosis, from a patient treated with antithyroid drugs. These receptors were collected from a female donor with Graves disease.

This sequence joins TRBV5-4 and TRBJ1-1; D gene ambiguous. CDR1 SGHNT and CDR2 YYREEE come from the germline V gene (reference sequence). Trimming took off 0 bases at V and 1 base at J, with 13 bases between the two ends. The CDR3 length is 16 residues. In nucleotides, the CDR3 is TGTGCCAGCAGCTTGGGGGCGGGTATGGCGAACACTGAAGCTTTCTTT. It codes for CASSLGAGMANTEAFF.

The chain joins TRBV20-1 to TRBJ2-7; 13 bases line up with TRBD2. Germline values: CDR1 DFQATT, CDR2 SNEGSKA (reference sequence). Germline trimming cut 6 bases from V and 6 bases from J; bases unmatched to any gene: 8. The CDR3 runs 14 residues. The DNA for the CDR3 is TGCAGTGCCCCTGGGACTAGCGGGAAACTCGAGCAGTACTTC. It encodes CSAPGTSGKLEQYF.

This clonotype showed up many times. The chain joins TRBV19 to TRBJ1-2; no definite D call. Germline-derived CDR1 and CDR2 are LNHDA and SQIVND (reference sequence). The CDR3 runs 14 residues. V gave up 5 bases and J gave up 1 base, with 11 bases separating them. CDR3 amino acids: CASSALRVNYGYTF. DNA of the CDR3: TGTGCCAGTAGTGCACTCCGCGTTAACTATGGCTACACCTTC.

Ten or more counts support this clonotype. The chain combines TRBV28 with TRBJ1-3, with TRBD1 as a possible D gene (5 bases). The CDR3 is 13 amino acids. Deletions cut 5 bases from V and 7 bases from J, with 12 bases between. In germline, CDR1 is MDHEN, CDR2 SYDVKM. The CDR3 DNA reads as TGTGCCAGCAGTAATCCAGGGCGGAACACCATATATTTT. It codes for CASSNPGRNTIYF.

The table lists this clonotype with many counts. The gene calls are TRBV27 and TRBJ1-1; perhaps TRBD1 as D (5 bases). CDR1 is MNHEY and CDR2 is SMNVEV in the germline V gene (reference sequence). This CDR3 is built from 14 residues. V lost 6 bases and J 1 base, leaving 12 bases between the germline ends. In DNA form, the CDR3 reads TGTGCCAGCAGGAGAGGGGTAGGGAACACTGAAGCTTTCTTT. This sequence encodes CASRRGVGNTEAFF.